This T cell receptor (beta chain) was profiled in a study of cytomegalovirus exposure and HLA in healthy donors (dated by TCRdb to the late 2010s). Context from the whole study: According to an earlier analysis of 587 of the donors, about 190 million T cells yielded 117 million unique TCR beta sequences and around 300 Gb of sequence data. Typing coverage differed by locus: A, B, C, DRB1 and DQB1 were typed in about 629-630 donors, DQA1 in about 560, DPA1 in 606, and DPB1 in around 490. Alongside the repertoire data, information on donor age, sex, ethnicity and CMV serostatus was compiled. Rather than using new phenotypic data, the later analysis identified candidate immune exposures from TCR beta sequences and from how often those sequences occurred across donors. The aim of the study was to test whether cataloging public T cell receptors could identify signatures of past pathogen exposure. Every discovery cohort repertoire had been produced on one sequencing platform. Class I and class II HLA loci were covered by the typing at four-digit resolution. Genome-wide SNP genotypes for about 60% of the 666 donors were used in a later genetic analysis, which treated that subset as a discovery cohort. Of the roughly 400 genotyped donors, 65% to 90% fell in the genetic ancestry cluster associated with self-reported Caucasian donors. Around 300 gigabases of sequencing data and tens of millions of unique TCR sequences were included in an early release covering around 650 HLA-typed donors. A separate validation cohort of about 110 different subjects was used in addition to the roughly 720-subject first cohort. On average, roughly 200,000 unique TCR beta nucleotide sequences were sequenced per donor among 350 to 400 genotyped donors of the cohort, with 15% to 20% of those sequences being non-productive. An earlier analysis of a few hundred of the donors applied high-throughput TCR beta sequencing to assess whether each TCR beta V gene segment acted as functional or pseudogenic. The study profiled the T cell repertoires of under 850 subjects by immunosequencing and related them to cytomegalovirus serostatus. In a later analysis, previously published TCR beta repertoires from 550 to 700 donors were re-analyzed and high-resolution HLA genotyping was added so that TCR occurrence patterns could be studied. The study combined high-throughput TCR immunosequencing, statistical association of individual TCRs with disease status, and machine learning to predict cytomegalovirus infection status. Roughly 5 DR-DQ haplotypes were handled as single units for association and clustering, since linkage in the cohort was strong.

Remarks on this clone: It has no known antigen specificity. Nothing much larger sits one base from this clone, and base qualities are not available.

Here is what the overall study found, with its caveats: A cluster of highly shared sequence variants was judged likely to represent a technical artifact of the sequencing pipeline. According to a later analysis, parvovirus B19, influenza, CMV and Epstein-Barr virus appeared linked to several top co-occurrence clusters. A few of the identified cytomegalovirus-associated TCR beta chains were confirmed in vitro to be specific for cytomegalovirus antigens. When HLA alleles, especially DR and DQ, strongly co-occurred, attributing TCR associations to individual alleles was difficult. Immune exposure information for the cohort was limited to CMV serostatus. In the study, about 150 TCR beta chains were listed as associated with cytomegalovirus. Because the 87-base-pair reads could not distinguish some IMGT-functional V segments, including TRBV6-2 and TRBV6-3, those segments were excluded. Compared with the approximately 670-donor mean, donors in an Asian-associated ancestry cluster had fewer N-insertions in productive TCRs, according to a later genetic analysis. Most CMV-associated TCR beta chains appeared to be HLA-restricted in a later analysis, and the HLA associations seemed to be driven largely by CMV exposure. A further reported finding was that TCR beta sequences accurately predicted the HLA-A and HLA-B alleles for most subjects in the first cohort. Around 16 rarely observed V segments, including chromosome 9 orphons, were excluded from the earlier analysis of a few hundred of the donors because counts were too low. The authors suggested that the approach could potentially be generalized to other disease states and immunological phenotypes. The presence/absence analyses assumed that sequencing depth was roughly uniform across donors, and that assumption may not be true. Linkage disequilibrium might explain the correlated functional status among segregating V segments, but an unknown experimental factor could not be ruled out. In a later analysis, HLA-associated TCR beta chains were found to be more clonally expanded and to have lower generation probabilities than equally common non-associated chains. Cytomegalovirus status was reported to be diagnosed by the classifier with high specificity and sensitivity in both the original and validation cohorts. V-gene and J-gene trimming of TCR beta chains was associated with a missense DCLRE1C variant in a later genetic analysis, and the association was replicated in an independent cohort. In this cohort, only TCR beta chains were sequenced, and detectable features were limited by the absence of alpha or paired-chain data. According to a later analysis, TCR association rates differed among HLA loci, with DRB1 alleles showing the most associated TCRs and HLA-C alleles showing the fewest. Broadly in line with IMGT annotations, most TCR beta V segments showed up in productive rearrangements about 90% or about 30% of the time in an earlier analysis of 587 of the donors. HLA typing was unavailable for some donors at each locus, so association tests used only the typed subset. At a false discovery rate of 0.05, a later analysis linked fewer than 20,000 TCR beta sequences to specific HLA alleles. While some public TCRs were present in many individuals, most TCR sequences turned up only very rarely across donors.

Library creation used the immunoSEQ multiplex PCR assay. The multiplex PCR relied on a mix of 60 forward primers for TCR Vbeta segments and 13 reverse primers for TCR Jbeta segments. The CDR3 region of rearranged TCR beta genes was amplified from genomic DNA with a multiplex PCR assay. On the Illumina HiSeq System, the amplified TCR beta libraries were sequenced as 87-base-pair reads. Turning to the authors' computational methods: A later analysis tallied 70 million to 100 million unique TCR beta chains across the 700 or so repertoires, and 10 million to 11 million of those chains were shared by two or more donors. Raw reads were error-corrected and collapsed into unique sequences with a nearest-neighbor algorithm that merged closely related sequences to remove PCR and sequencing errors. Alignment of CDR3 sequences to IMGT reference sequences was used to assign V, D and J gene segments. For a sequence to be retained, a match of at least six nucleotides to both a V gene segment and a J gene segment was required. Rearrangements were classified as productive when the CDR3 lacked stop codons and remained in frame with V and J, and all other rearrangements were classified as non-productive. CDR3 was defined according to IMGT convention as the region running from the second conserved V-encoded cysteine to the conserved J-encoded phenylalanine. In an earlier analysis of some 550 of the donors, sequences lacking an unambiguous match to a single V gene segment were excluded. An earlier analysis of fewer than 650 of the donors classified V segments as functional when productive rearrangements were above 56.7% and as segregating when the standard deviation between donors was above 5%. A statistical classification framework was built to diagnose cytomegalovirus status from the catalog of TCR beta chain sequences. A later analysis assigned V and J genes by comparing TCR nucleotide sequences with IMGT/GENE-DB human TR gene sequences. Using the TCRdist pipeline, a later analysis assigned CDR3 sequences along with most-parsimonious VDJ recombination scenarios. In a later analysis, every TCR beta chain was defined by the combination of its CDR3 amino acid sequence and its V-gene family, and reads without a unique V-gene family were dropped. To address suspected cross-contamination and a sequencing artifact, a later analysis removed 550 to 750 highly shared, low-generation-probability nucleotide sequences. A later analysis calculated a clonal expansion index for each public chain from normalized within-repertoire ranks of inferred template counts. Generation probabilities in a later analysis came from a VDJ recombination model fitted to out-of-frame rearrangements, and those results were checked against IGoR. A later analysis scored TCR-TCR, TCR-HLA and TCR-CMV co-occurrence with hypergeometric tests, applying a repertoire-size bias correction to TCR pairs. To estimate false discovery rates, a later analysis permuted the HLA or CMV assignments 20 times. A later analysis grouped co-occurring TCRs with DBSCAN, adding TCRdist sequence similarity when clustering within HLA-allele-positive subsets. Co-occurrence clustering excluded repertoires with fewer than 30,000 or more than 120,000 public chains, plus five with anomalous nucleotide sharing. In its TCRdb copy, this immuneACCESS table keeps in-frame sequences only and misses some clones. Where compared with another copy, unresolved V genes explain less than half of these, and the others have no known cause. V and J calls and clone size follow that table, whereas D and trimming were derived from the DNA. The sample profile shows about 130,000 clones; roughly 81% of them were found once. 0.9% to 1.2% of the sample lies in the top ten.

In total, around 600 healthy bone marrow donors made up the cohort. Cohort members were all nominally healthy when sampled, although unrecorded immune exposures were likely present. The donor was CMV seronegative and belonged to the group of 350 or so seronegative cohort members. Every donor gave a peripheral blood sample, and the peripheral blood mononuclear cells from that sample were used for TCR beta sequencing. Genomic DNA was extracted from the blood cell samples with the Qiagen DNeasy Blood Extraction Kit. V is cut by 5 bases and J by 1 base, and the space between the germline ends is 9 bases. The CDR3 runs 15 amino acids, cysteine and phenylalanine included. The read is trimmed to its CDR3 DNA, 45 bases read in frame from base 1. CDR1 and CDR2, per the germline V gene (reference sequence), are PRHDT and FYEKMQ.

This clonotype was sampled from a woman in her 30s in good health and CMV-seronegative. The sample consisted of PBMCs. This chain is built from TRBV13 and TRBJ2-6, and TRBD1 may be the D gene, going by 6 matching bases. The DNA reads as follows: TGTGCCAGCAGCCGAGACAGGTCTGGGGCCAACGTCCTGACTTTC. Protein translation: CASSRDRSGANVLTF.